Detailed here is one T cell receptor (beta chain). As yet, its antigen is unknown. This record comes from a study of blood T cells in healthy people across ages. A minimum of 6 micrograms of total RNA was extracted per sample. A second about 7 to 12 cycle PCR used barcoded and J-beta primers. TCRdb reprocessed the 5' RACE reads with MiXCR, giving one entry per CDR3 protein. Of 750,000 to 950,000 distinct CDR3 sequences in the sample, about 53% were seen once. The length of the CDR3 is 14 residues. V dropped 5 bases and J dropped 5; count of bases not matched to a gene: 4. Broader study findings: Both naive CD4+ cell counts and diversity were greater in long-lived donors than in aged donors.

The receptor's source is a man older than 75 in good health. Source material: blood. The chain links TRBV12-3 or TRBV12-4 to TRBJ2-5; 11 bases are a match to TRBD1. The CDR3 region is CASSGTGGIETQYF. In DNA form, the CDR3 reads TGTGCCAGCAGTGGGACAGGGGGGATCGAGACCCAGTACTTC.